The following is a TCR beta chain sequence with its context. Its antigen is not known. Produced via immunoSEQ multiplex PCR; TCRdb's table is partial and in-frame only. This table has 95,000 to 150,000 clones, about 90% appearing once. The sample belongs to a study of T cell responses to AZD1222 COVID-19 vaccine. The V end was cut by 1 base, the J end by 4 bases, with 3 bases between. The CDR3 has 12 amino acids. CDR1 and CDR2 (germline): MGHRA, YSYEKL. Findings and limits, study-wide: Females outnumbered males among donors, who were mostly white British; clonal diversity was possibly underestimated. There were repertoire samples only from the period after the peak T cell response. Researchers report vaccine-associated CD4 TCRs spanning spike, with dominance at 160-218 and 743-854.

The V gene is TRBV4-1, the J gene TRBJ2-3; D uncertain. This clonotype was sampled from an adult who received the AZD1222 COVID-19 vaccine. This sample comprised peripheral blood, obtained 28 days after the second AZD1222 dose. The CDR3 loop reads CASSQAADTQYF. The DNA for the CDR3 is TGCGCCAGCAGCCAAGCGGCAGATACGCAGTATTTT.